This TCR beta chain was found in a study of siplizumab effects on memory and regulatory T cells. About 91,000 TCR templates were measured in each sample. Here immunoSEQ multiplex PCR was the method, and the copy in TCRdb shows in-frame clones only, minus some. In the table there are approximately 58,000 clones, over 90% of which are singletons. The study, taken as a whole, reports: Alloreactive CD4+ clones that could be mapped were on average approximately 69% Treg-derived with siplizumab, against 25% to 30% in controls. Proliferating Tregs' suppressive function in siplizumab cultures went unconfirmed. Memory cells seemed less diverse than naive T cells, which seemed major alloresponse contributors.

Concerning this clone: What it binds is unknown.

This CDR3 contains 16 residues. Sequences were obtained from CD8+ T cells sorted from blood. The chain carries TRBV21-1 and TRBJ1-6; TRBD1 is taken as the D call from the table, unchecked against the DNA. TRBV21-1 is marked as a pseudogene. The sequence came from a human donor in good health. CDR3 DNA: TGTGCCAGCAGCGGACGACAGGGTGGCATAACGTCACCCCTCCACTTT. The encoded protein is CASSGRQGGITSPLHF.